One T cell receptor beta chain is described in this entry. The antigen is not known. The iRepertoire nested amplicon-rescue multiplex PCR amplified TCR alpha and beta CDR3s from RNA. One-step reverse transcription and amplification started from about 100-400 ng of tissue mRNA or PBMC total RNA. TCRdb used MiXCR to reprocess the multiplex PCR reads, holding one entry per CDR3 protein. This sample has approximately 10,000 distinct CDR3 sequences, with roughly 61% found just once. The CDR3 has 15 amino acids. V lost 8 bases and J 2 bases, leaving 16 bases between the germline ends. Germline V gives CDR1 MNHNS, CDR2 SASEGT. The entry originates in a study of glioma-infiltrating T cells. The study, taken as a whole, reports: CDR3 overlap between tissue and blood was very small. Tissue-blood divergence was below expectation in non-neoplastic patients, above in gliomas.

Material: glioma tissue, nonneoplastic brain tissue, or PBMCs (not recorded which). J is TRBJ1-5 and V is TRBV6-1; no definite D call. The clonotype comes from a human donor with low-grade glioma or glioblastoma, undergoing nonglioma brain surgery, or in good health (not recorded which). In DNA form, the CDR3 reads TGTGCCAGCTCGCCTCAGCGATTTTGCAATCAGCCCCAGCATTTT. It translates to CASSPQRFCNQPQHF.